The rows below give T cell receptor beta chains drawn from one sample of a study of beta chain features in type 1 diabetes. Measured with immunoSEQ multiplex PCR; TCRdb has only the in-frame clones, and not every one. This sample yields some 350,000 clones, of which roughly 14% are seen a single time; 0.015% belongs to the top ten. Material for sequencing was naive CD4+ T cells from blood. Source of these receptors: a woman younger than 30 with type 1 diabetes. Each CDR3 is given with its conserved first and last residue. The D gene is left open where the match is weak. Size is stated for part of the rows, as once, few or many counts, or as a class when the clone is expanded.

cdr3_aa cdr3_nt clone_size d_call j_call v_call
CASSLPQQLPSTDTQYF TGTGCCAGCAGCTTGCCCCAACAGTTGCCTAGCACAGATACGCAGTATTTT once . TRBJ2-3 TRBV5-4
CASRVGVQETQYF TGTGCCAGCAGAGTTGGAGTACAAGAGACCCAGTACTTC . . TRBJ2-5 TRBV7-9
CASSEWEDYGYTF TGTGCCAGCAGTGAATGGGAGGATTATGGCTACACCTTC few . TRBJ1-2 TRBV25-1
CAWSITENYGYTF TGTGCCTGGAGTATCACGGAGAACTATGGCTACACCTTC . . TRBJ1-2 TRBV30
CASSLEVGLDQPQHF TGCGCCAGCAGCCTGGAGGTGGGACTGGATCAGCCCCAGCATTTT . . TRBJ1-5 TRBV5-4
CASSLVRGYNEQFF TGTGCCAGCAGCTTAGTGCGGGGATACAATGAGCAGTTCTTC . . TRBJ2-1 TRBV7-2
CASRYLASGENEQFF TGCGCCAGCAGATATTTGGCTAGCGGGGAGAATGAGCAGTTCTTC . TRBD2 TRBJ2-1 TRBV5-1
CASSLSQGAKTQYF TGTGCCAGCAGCTTATCCCAGGGGGCAAAGACCCAGTACTTC few TRBD1 TRBJ2-5 TRBV11-2
CAWRAGTEAAFF TGTGCCTGGAGGGCCGGGACAGAGGCCGCTTTCTTT . TRBD1 TRBJ1-1 TRBV30
CASSPGQGSNTEAFF TGTGCCAGCAGTCCGGGACAGGGTTCGAACACTGAAGCTTTCTTT . TRBD1 TRBJ1-1 TRBV6-6
CASSYYGLTQETQYF TGTGCCAGCAGTTACTACGGACTAACCCAAGAGACCCAGTACTTC . . TRBJ2-5 TRBV6-6
CASSSGTGGGGQPQHF TGTGCCAGCAGCAGCGGGACAGGAGGTGGGGGTCAGCCCCAGCATTTT few TRBD1 TRBJ1-5 TRBV5-6
CASSQVFTSGKETQYF TGCGCCAGCAGCCAAGTTTTTACTAGCGGGAAAGAGACCCAGTACTTC . TRBD2 TRBJ2-5 TRBV4-3
CASSGLGTASADTQYF TGTGCCAGCAGTGGCCTCGGGACTGCTAGCGCAGATACGCAGTATTTT . . TRBJ2-3 TRBV2
CASSQSGAGVGEQYF TGTGCCAGCAGCCAATCCGGGGCGGGAGTCGGGGAGCAGTACTTC few TRBD2 TRBJ2-7 TRBV5-4
CASSPVPGNTGELFF TGCGCCAGCAGCCCCGTGCCAGGAAACACCGGGGAGCTGTTTTTT . . TRBJ2-2 TRBV4-3
CASSLGDEQFF TGTGCCAGCAGCTTAGGAGATGAGCAGTTCTTC few . TRBJ2-1 TRBV7-8
CAWGWKYSGRLNEQFF TGTGCCTGGGGATGGAAGTATAGCGGGAGATTGAATGAGCAGTTCTTC few TRBD2 TRBJ2-1 TRBV30
CASASGSYNEQFF TGTGCCAGCGCTAGCGGCTCGTACAATGAGCAGTTCTTC few TRBD2 TRBJ2-1 TRBV19
CASRGAEQETQYF TGCGCCAGCAGGGGGGCAGAACAAGAGACCCAGTACTTC few . TRBJ2-5 TRBV5-1
CASSLARAGTGELFF TGTGCCAGCAGCTTGGCAAGAGCGGGTACCGGGGAGCTGTTTTTT . . TRBJ2-2 TRBV5-4
CASSLDGSGTQYF TGTGCCAGCAGCTTAGATGGTTCGGGGACCCAGTACTTC few . TRBJ2-5 TRBV11-2
CASSLAGPGANVLTF TGTGCCAGCAGCTTGGCAGGGCCTGGGGCCAACGTCCTGACTTTC few . TRBJ2-6 TRBV5-6
CASRWDRGLPTEAFF TGTGCCAGCAGGTGGGACAGGGGCCTCCCCACTGAAGCTTTCTTT . TRBD1 TRBJ1-1 TRBV27
CASRGSGGREETQYF TGCGCCAGCAGGGGCTCAGGGGGGAGAGAAGAGACCCAGTACTTC . . TRBJ2-5 TRBV5-1
CASSSGGGTYNEQFF TGTGCCAGCAGCTCGGGGGGAGGAACTTACAATGAGCAGTTCTTC . TRBD2 TRBJ2-1 TRBV11-2
CASSLVAETEAFF TGTGCCAGCAGCTTGGTGGCAGAAACTGAAGCTTTCTTT few . TRBJ1-1 TRBV5-4
CASRAGGQYNEQFF TGTGCCAGCAGAGCGGGAGGGCAATACAATGAGCAGTTCTTC few TRBD2 TRBJ2-1 TRBV2
CASSGQGYGYTF TGTGCCAGTAGCGGACAGGGGTATGGCTACACCTTC . TRBD1 TRBJ1-2 TRBV19
CASRERDPAYTGELFF TGTGCCAGCAGGGAGCGGGACCCCGCTTACACCGGGGAGCTGTTTTTT . TRBD2 TRBJ2-2 TRBV9
CASSLPDRYQPQHF TGTGCCAGCAGTCTACCAGACAGGTATCAGCCCCAGCATTTT few . TRBJ1-5 TRBV28
CASSSWLAGGPKTQYF TGCGCCAGCAGCTCCTGGCTAGCGGGAGGGCCTAAGACCCAGTACTTC . TRBD2 TRBJ2-5 TRBV5-1
CASRGGRVPADTQYF TGTGCCTCCAGGGGCGGGAGAGTTCCGGCAGATACGCAGTATTTT few . TRBJ2-3 TRBV2
CASSEVGRVGYEQYF TGTGCCAGCAGTGAAGTGGGCAGGGTAGGTTACGAGCAGTACTTC few . TRBJ2-7 TRBV2
CASSVRASGNADTQYF TGTGCCAGCAGCGTAAGGGCTAGCGGGAACGCAGATACGCAGTATTTT few TRBD2 TRBJ2-3 TRBV9